This T cell receptor beta chain was identified in a study of response to subunit inactivated influenza vaccine. MiXCR, run by TCRdb on the RT-PCR reads, gives a single entry per CDR3 protein. Counted here are approximately 170,000 distinct CDR3 sequences, around 15% occurring once; the ten biggest clones make up under 30%. The germline V gene has CDR1 DFQATT and CDR2 SNEGSKA (reference sequence). This CDR3 contains 16 residues. Trimming took 6 bases from V and 0 from J; bases not matched to a gene: 11. Notes on the study in general: Few additional T cells are recruited per seasonal influenza vaccination, authors suggested.

Turning to this clonotype: Its antigen remains unknown.

The clonotype originates from a man over 45 who received an inactivated influenza vaccine. This specimen was CD8+ T cells sorted from PBMCs, taken roughly 5 days after vaccination. V gene TRBV20-1 combines with J gene TRBJ1-5, with 7 bases that match TRBD1. The CDR3 reads CSASGTDSDSNQPQHF. CDR3 nucleotide sequence: TGCAGTGCCTCCGGGACAGACTCCGATAGCAATCAGCCCCAGCATTTT.